This entry features one TCR beta chain sequence. Its antigen is not known. The table came from immunoSEQ multiplex PCR; TCRdb's copy has only in-frame clones and leaves some out. The sample has about 14,000 clones; about 85% are singletons. Germline V lookup: CDR1 SGHVS, CDR2 FNYEAQ. The CDR3 runs to 12 residues. V lost 5 bases to trimming and J lost 4 bases, with 8 bases between them. These data come from a study of immune cell composition in non-small cell lung cancer. General study results and limits: Overall clonality, unlike maximal tumour-associated clone frequency, did not predict TIL reactivity. Tumour-associated clones >0.5% occurred in approximately 31% of adenocarcinomas, 75% of squamous.

The clonotype comes from a human donor with non-small cell lung cancer. The chain couples TRBV7-6 to TRBJ1-2; the D gene is possibly TRBD1 (5 bases). The sequenced sample consisted of lung tumor tissue. CDR3 sequence reads: CASSPGPYGYTF. For the CDR3, the DNA is TGTGCCAGCAGCCCGGGGCCCTATGGCTACACCTTC.